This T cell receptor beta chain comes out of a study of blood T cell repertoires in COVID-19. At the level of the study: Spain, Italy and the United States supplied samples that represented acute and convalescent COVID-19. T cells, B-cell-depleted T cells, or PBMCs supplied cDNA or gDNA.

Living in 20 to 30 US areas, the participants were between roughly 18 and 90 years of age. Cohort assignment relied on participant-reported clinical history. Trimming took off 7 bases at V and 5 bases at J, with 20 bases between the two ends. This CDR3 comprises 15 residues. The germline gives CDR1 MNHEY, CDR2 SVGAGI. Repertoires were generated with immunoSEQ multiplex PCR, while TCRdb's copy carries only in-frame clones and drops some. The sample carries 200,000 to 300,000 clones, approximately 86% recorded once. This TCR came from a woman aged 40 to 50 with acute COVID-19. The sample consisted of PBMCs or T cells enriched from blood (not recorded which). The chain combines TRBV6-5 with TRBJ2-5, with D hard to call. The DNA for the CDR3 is TGTGCCAGCATTATGGGTCTAGACTTGAGTGAGACCCAGTACTTC. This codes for CASIMGLDLSETQYF.